This passage covers 16 T cell receptor beta chains from one sample sequenced in a study of CD4 and CD8 cells across lung adenocarcinoma regions (dated by TCRdb to the late 2010s). The library was generated by PCR. These reads were obtained on a HiSeq X Ten. TCRdb passed the public sequencing reads through fastp at Q25 and MiXCR, retaining productive beta sequences. Rows are unified per CDR3 protein, each entry keeping the most common DNA and genes. The sample yields roughly 20,000 distinct CDR3 sequences; around 59% were counted once. Jointly, the top ten make up about 22% of the sample. What was sequenced was CD8+ T cells from the center of a lung tumor. According to the study, the label for this sample's cell subset or site signals: tumor center region. The receptors shown here come from a female donor with lung adenocarcinoma. The CD4 and CD8 labels of this study may be unreliable.

This clonotype was seen repeatedly, ten times or more. The V gene is TRBV27, the J gene TRBJ2-1, with 11 bases fitting TRBD2. Gene TRBJ2-7 matches the end of the DNA better, so the J call may be wrong. The CDR3 is made up of 15 amino acids. CDR1 is MNHEY and CDR2 is SMNVEV in the germline V gene (reference sequence). CDR3 in amino acids: CASSSLLAGAYEQYF. In DNA, the CDR3 is TGTGCCAGCAGTTCCTTACTAGCGGGAGCCTACGAGCAGTACTTC.

The chain recombines TRBV6-4 with TRBJ2-1; 8 nucleotides agree with TRBD2. CDR3 length: 13 residues. Germline V gives CDR1 MRHNA, CDR2 SNTAGT. V lost 3 bases, J lost 5 bases, and 0 bases stayed unmatched. For the CDR3, the DNA is TGTGCCAGCAGTGAGACTAGCGACAATGAGCAGTTCTTC. This sequence encodes CASSETSDNEQFF.

This chain uses TRBV10-1 with TRBJ2-5; 7 positions match TRBD1. CDR1 WNHNN and CDR2 SYGVQD come from the germline V gene (reference sequence). J gave up 8 bases and V 9 bases, and 18 bases lay outside the gene matches. There are 15 residues in the CDR3. CDR3 sequence: CARGQGGRDRDTQYF. The CDR3 DNA reads TGCGCCAGGGGTCAAGGGGGCCGTGACCGAGATACCCAGTACTTC.

V gene TRBV6-1 combines with J gene TRBJ2-1, with 15 bases aligning to TRBD2. V gave up 6 bases and J gave up 10 bases; unmatched junction bases: 13. This CDR3 has 17 amino acids. Per the germline V gene, CDR1 is MNHNS and CDR2 is SASEGT. The CDR3 reads CASRDPGLAGGSYEQFF. Here the CDR3 DNA reads TGTGCCAGCAGGGACCCGGGACTAGCGGGGGGCTCCTACGAGCAGTTCTTC.

The chain combines TRBV6-1 with TRBJ2-4; D ambiguous. V was trimmed by 6 bases and J by 0 bases, leaving 9 bases between them. The V gene's germline CDR1 is MNHNS and CDR2 SASEGT. The CDR3 loop spans 14 amino acids. The chain's CDR3 is CASRPDLAKNIQYF. The CDR3 region has the DNA TGTGCCAGCAGACCAGACCTAGCCAAAAACATTCAGTACTTC.

The chain couples TRBV27 to TRBJ2-2; 12 bases are shared with TRBD2. The germline gives CDR1 MNHEY, CDR2 SMNVEV (reference sequence). This CDR3 spans 17 amino acids. The junction had 21 bases not matched to a gene; V was cut back by 10 bases and J by 12 bases. The CDR3 protein is CATRRGLAGVSTDKLFF. Written as DNA, the CDR3 is TGTGCCACCCGGCGGGGACTAGCGGGTGTGAGCACCGATAAGCTGTTTTTT.

Comment on this clonotype: This sequence may be a read error, since a much larger clone differs from it by one base. The chain couples TRBV24-1 to TRBJ2-3, with a tentative D call TRBD1 (6 bases). The last part of the DNA fits TRBJ2-7 better; the J call may be wrong. The CDR3 is 16 amino acids. From germline, CDR1 is KGHDR and CDR2 SFDVKD. CDR3 residues: CATSDLGGTRDNEQYF. The CDR3 DNA is TGTGCCACCAGTGATTTGGGGGGAACGAGGGACAATGAGCAGTACTTC.

The rearrangement joins TRBV4-1 to TRBJ2-2; 8 bases are shared with TRBD1. Germline V gives CDR1 MGHRA, CDR2 YSYEKL. With V trimmed by 1 base and J by 7 bases, 5 bases remained unmatched. This CDR3 spans 15 amino acids. CDR3 loop: CASSQGRGRFGELFF. CDR3 in DNA: TGCGCCAGCAGCCAAGGCAGGGGGCGATTCGGGGAGCTGTTTTTT.

A remark on this clonotype: The junction departs from the called germline gene at one end, perhaps through a read error. This chain joins TRBV27 and TRBJ2-3; possible D gene TRBD2, 6 bases. CDR1 and CDR2 from the germline V gene are MNHEY and SMNVEV (reference sequence). The CDR3 spans 14 residues. The CDR3 here is CASGGGHDTETQYF. Written as DNA, the CDR3 is TGTGCCAGCGGGGGAGGTCATGACACAGAGACGCAGTATTTT.

The genes are TRBV10-3 and TRBJ2-4; TRBD1 matches at 9 bases. CDR1 is ENHRY, CDR2 SYGVKD, per germline. The CDR3 runs 14 residues. The CDR3 DNA reads as TGTGCGGGGCTGGGGGCGGGACAGGGAAACACCCAGTACTTC. Amino acids: CAGLGAGQGNTQYF.

The chain joins TRBV6-1 to TRBJ2-1, with D maybe TRBD2 (5 bases). The CDR3 extends over 15 amino acids. V was pared by 6 bases and J by 0 bases, with 12 bases between. Germline V CDR1 and CDR2: MNHNS, SASEGT. The CDR3 DNA is TGTGCCAGCAGCCCGTGGGGAGTCTCCTACAATGAGCAGTTCTTC. This sequence encodes CASSPWGVSYNEQFF.

This chain joins TRBV20-1 and TRBJ2-1, with D perhaps given as TRBD1 or TRBD2 (5 bases each). CDR3 length: 14 residues. Germline CDR1 and CDR2: DFQATT and SNEGSKA (reference sequence). With 6 bases removed from V and 10 bases from J, the gap between germline ends came to 22 bases. CDR3 bases: TGCAGTGCCCCCTGGGGGATTGGCCGGTCCGAGCAGTTCTTC. Amino acid sequence: CSAPWGIGRSEQFF.

The chain couples TRBV27 to TRBJ1-2, with 10 bases that match TRBD1. The CDR3 has 13 residues. In germline, CDR1 is MNHEY, CDR2 SMNVEV (reference sequence). With 4 bases clipped from V and 6 bases from J, the junction kept 2 bases outside the gene matches. The CDR3 sequence is CASSSGTGDGYTF. The CDR3, as DNA: TGTGCCAGCAGTTCCGGGACAGGGGATGGCTACACCTTC.

This clonotype was recorded only once. The germline gene is not matched at one end of the junction; a read error may be the cause. The chain links TRBV12-3 or TRBV12-4 to TRBJ1-2; TRBD1 matches at 7 bases. The CDR3 spans 13 residues. DNA for the CDR3: TGTGCCAGCAGCTTAGGGGGCCGCTATGGCTACACCTTC. Amino acids: CASSLGGRYGYTF.

The gene calls are TRBV28 and TRBJ2-5; TRBD1 matches 7 bases. Looked up from germline, CDR1 is MDHEN and CDR2 is SYDVKM. The CDR3 covers 15 residues. The ends lost 2 bases at V and 5 bases at J; junction bases unmatched: 8. CDR3 DNA: TGTGCCAGCAGTTTAGATGTCAGGGGGACGGAGACCCAGTACTTC. It codes for CASSLDVRGTETQYF.

The genes are TRBV4-1 and TRBJ2-6; the D gene is possibly TRBD2 (7 bases). This CDR3 contains 16 residues. The germline CDR1 and CDR2 sequences are MGHRA and YSYEKL. V lost 9 bases to trimming and J lost 2 bases, with 17 bases between them. The CDR3 is CASQKGGAAGANVLTF. DNA for the CDR3: TGCGCCAGTCAGAAAGGGGGGGCGGCTGGGGCCAACGTCCTGACTTTC.